These 28 T cell receptor beta chains originate from one sample sequenced in a study of blood T cell repertoires in COVID-19. Method: immunoSEQ multiplex PCR; TCRdb's copy keeps in-frame clones and lacks some. The sample consists of roughly 150,000 clones, approximately 82% of them appearing once. Material: peripheral blood. These TCRs come from a human donor with acute or convalescent COVID-19. The donor label of this sample is uncertain.

This clone was observed a single time. The chain combines TRBV6-5 with TRBJ2-1; possibly TRBD1 for D (8 bases). Germline V gene data show CDR1 as MNHEY and CDR2 as SVGAGI. Trimming removed 6 bases from V and 9 bases from J, with 15 bases in between. This CDR3 region has 13 residues. For the CDR3, the DNA is TGTGCCAGCAGAGCGGACAGGGAGGGTGAGCAGTTCTTC. It encodes CASRADREGEQFF.

This rearrangement joins TRBV19 to TRBJ1-1, with D unclear. The CDR3 has 16 residues. The V gene's germline CDR1 is LNHDA and CDR2 SQIVND (reference sequence). V was cut by 2 bases and J by 4 bases, with 17 bases left in between. The CDR3 loop reads CASSIIPTVGSTEAFF. Written as DNA, the CDR3 is TGTGCCAGTAGTATAATCCCCACGGTAGGGAGCACTGAAGCTTTCTTT.

The V gene is TRBV6-5, the J gene TRBJ1-1, with a tentative D call TRBD1 (5 bases). From germline, CDR1 is MNHEY and CDR2 SVGAGI. With 6 bases removed from V and 0 bases from J, the gap between germline ends came to 11 bases. This CDR3 has 14 residues. The CDR3 spells CASRPDIMNTEAFF. In nucleotides, the CDR3 is TGTGCCAGCAGACCGGACATCATGAACACTGAAGCTTTCTTT.

J is TRBJ2-2 and V is TRBV9; TRBD2 matches at 8 bases. V trimming: 0 bases; J trimming: 4 bases; junction bases outside the gene matches: 2. This CDR3 has 15 amino acids. Germline assignment: CDR1 SGDLS and CDR2 YYNGEE. This chain's CDR3 is CASSVGGGFTGELFF. The CDR3 region has the DNA TGTGCCAGCAGCGTAGGCGGGGGGTTCACCGGGGAGCTGTTTTTT.

In DNA, the CDR3 is TGCGCCAGCAGCCACCCCGGGACAGGCTATGGCTACACCTTC. Translation: CASSHPGTGYGYTF. The chain combines TRBV4-1 with TRBJ1-2; the match to TRBD1 covers 8 bases. V trimming: 3 bases; J trimming: 4 bases; junction bases outside the gene matches: 4. This CDR3 has 14 amino acids. The germline gives CDR1 MGHRA, CDR2 YSYEKL.

This chain links TRBV18 with TRBJ2-7; unclear D gene. CDR3 length: 12 amino acids. Per germline, CDR1 KGHSH and CDR2 LQKENI. V lost 3 bases, J lost 3 bases, and 6 bases lay in between. This CDR3 is CASSPPNYEQYF. The CDR3, as DNA: TGTGCCAGCTCACCCCCCAACTACGAGCAGTACTTC.

V gene TRBV5-6 combines with J gene TRBJ1-1; the D gene is possibly TRBD1 (5 bases). The length of the CDR3 is 16 residues. Trimming left V 2 bases short and J 0 bases short, with 14 bases between. CDR1 SGHDT and CDR2 YYEEEE come from the germline V gene. The CDR3 protein is CASSLPGWGVNTEAFF. In nucleotides, the CDR3 is TGTGCCAGCAGCTTACCCGGTTGGGGCGTGAACACTGAAGCTTTCTTT.

J is TRBJ1-2 and V is TRBV6-6, with 7 bases fitting TRBD1. The CDR3 contains 13 residues. The ends lost 3 bases at V and 5 bases at J; junction bases unmatched: 3. In germline, CDR1 is MNHNY, CDR2 SVGAGI (reference sequence). The CDR3 region has the DNA TGTGCCAGCAGTTATCAGGGGGAATATGGCTACACCTTC. As protein: CASSYQGEYGYTF.

The chain has TRBV5-6 and TRBJ1-1; D may be TRBD1 (6 bases). Germline-derived CDR1 and CDR2 are SGHDT and YYEEEE. The CDR3 length is 16 residues. Trimming left V 3 bases short and J 3 bases short, with 18 bases between. CDR3 region: CASSSPSRQAYTEAFF. CDR3 DNA sequence: TGTGCCAGCAGCTCACCATCCCGACAGGCCTACACTGAAGCTTTCTTT.

This clone was found once. This rearrangement joins TRBV6-5 to TRBJ1-5; tentative D call: TRBD1 (6 bases). Trimming took 8 bases from V and 6 from J, leaving 17 bases between them. Looked up from germline, CDR1 is MNHEY and CDR2 is SVGAGI. The CDR3 extends over 14 amino acids. The CDR3 region has the DNA TGTGCCAGCGAAGAGTCCGGGGGGCTTCAGCCCCAGCATTTT. Its translation is CASEESGGLQPQHF.

The chain is built from TRBV6-6 and TRBJ1-5; D remains ambiguous. CDR1 MNHNY and CDR2 SVGAGI come from the germline V gene (reference sequence). The CDR3 is 14 residues long. Trimming shortened V by 6 bases and J by 0 bases, and 9 bases separated the two germline ends. The CDR3 DNA reads TGTGCCAGCAGCCCCGCGGGTAGCAATCAGCCCCAGCATTTT. Encoded protein: CASSPAGSNQPQHF.

This sequence joins TRBV18 and TRBJ1-1; TRBD1 matches 9 bases. V gave up 1 base and J gave up 5 bases; unmatched junction bases: 8. The CDR3 is 16 residues long. CDR1 is KGHSH, CDR2 LQKENI, per germline. CDR3 amino acids: CASSPLDRGRGTEAFF. The CDR3 DNA sequence: TGTGCCAGCTCACCACTGGACAGGGGAAGGGGGACTGAAGCTTTCTTT.

This clone was detected once. The V and J genes are TRBV7-2 and TRBJ1-2; D remains ambiguous. Germline lookup yields CDR1 SGHTA and CDR2 FQGNSA. V lost 0 bases, J lost 4 bases, and 9 bases lay in between. CDR3 length: 14 residues. This CDR3 reads CASSLARDGYGYTF. CDR3 sequence (DNA): TGTGCCAGCAGCTTAGCGCGGGATGGCTATGGCTACACCTTC.

This rearrangement joins TRBV5-4 to TRBJ2-3; 7 bases are a match to TRBD1. The CDR3 is 12 residues long. Germline V gives CDR1 SGHNT, CDR2 YYREEE (reference sequence). The ends lost 4 bases at V and 6 bases at J; junction bases unmatched: 2. The CDR3 DNA is TGTGCCAGCAGCCCCAGGGGGGATACGCAGTATTTT. This sequence encodes CASSPRGDTQYF.

This clone was seen only a few times. The genes are TRBV7-9 and TRBJ2-7; D is possibly TRBD1 (6 bases). This CDR3 contains 15 residues. Looked up from germline, CDR1 is SEHNR and CDR2 is FQNEAQ (reference sequence). The V end was cut by 4 bases, the J end by 3 bases, with 16 bases between. The CDR3 region is CASSSDIQGNYEQYF. CDR3 coding DNA: TGTGCCAGCAGCTCCGATATACAGGGTAACTACGAGCAGTACTTC.

The rearrangement links TRBV5-1 to TRBJ1-4; D gene ambiguous. Trimming took off 4 bases at V and 0 bases at J, with 16 bases between the two ends. CDR1 is SGHRS and CDR2 is YFSETQ in the germline V gene. This CDR3 is built from 17 residues. The CDR3 sequence is CASSPWRTGATNEKLFF. The CDR3 nucleotides read TGCGCCAGCAGCCCCTGGAGGACCGGTGCAACTAATGAAAAACTGTTTTTT. Variable domain in full (rest from reference TRBV5-1 and TRBJ1-4): KAGVTQTPRYLIKTRGQQVTLSCSPISGHRSVSWYQQTPGQGLQFLFEYFSETQRNKGNFPGRFSGRQFSNSRSEMNVSTLELGDSALYLCASSPWRTGATNEKLFFGSGTQLSVL.

The J gene is TRBJ2-3, the V gene TRBV6-1; D might be TRBD1 (5 bases). The CDR3 runs to 16 residues. V shed 2 bases and J shed 3 bases, with 15 bases lying between them. CDR1 and CDR2 (germline): MNHNS, SASEGT. The CDR3 spells CASSEKGWGRTDTQYF. The CDR3 DNA follows: TGTGCCAGCAGTGAAAAGGGATGGGGCAGGACAGATACGCAGTATTTT.

This clone was observed a few times. This chain connects TRBV2 to TRBJ2-5, with TRBD2 identical over 10 bases. The V gene's germline CDR1 is SNHLY and CDR2 FYNNEI. This CDR3 has 14 residues. The trim removed 4 bases at V and 4 bases at J, leaving 3 bases unmatched. For the CDR3, the DNA is TGTGCCAGCAGTGCAGCGGGGGGGCGAGAGACCCAGTACTTC. Translated: CASSAAGGRETQYF.

The chain links TRBV4-2 to TRBJ2-7; TRBD2 matches at 7 bases. Germline loops: CDR1 LGHNA, CDR2 YNFKEQ. V was pared by 1 base and J by 6 bases, with 9 bases of the junction left unmatched. The CDR3 loop spans 15 amino acids. The CDR3 DNA reads as TGTGCCAGCAGCCAAGGACCCCAGGGAGGGAGCGAGCAGTACTTC. It encodes CASSQGPQGGSEQYF.

The V call is TRBV7-2, the J call TRBJ1-4; D gene uncertain. The CDR3 contains 14 residues. The germline V gene has CDR1 SGHTA and CDR2 FQGNSA. Trimming took off 5 bases at V and 10 bases at J, with 17 bases between the two ends. The CDR3 bases are TGTGCCAGCAGCCCCCTCCCGGCGAGAGGAAAACTGTTTTTT. Amino acid sequence: CASSPLPARGKLFF.

This chain connects TRBV7-9 to TRBJ2-2; D is unresolved. V was pared by 1 base and J by 4 bases, with 10 bases between. This CDR3 has 15 amino acids. Germline lookup yields CDR1 SEHNR and CDR2 FQNEAQ (reference sequence). DNA of the CDR3: TGTGCCAGCAGCTTAGTTTCCCAGGCCACCGGGGAGCTGTTTTTT. Amino acid sequence: CASSLVSQATGELFF.

The rearrangement uses TRBV5-1 and TRBJ2-5, with TRBD1 matching 9 bases. This CDR3 region has 15 residues. CDR1 is SGHRS, CDR2 YFSETQ, per germline. V was clipped by 4 bases and J by 4 bases; unmatched bases: 8. The CDR3 here is CASSPLTGGGETQYF. In nucleotides, the CDR3 is TGCGCCAGCAGCCCCCTGACAGGGGGGGGAGAGACCCAGTACTTC.

The sample holds one count of this clone. This chain joins TRBV30 and TRBJ1-2; D uncertain. There are 13 residues in the CDR3. The ends were cut back, 0 bases at V and 6 bases at J, with 11 bases in the middle. Germline V gene data show CDR1 as GTSNPN and CDR2 as SVGIG (reference sequence). In DNA, the CDR3 is TGTGCCTGGAGTGTACGTTTACAAGATGGCTACACCTTC. Encoded protein: CAWSVRLQDGYTF.

The gene calls are TRBV18 and TRBJ1-6; no firm D call. Germline V lookup: CDR1 KGHSH, CDR2 LQKENI. Trimming took 5 bases from V and 5 from J, leaving 7 bases between them. This CDR3 is built from 13 residues. The CDR3 region is CASSTDNNSPLHF. The DNA of the CDR3 is TGTGCCAGCTCAACTGATAATAATTCACCCCTCCACTTT.

The chain couples TRBV5-1 to TRBJ1-2, with 8 bases lining up with TRBD1. V was pared by 2 bases and J by 0 bases, with 12 bases of the junction left unmatched. The CDR3 is 18 residues long. Looked up from germline, CDR1 is SGHRS and CDR2 is YFSETQ. The CDR3 protein is CASSFGESRTGPNYGYTF. Written as DNA, the CDR3 is TGCGCCAGCAGCTTCGGGGAGTCTCGGACAGGGCCTAACTATGGCTACACCTTC.

This rearrangement joins TRBV7-2 to TRBJ1-2, with a weak D call TRBD1 (5 bases). From germline, CDR1 is SGHTA and CDR2 FQGNSA. The CDR3 sequence is 13 residues long. V was pared by 7 bases and J by 2 bases, with 11 bases between. CDR3 sequence (DNA): TGTGCCAGCAACAGGCAGGGAAACTATGGCTACACCTTC. Encoded protein: CASNRQGNYGYTF. Supplemented by reference TRBV7-2 and TRBJ1-2, the full variable domain reads GAGVSQSPSNKVTEKGKDVELRCDPISGHTALYWYRQSLGQGLEFLIYFQGNSAPDKSGLPSDRFSAERTGGSVSTLTIQRTQQEDSAVYLCASNRQGNYGYTFGSGTRLTVV.

J is TRBJ2-7 and V is TRBV7-6; D is perhaps TRBD1 (5 bases). With 2 bases removed from V and 5 bases from J, the gap between germline ends came to 19 bases. CDR1 SGHVS and CDR2 FNYEAQ come from the germline V gene. There are 16 residues in the CDR3. The CDR3 region has the DNA TGTGCCAGCAGCTTAAGGGCAGGGAATCCCAGCGACGAGCAGTACTTC. Its protein product is CASSLRAGNPSDEQYF.

The rearrangement joins TRBV3-1 (or the pseudogene TRBV3-2) to TRBJ1-3; D is unclear. The CDR3 spans 12 residues. Trimming left V 6 bases short and J 2 bases short, with 5 bases between. CDR1 LGHDT and CDR2 YNNKEL come from the germline V gene (reference sequence). CDR3 DNA sequence: TGTGCCAGCAGACAGACTGGAAACACCATATATTTT. This translates into CASRQTGNTIYF.